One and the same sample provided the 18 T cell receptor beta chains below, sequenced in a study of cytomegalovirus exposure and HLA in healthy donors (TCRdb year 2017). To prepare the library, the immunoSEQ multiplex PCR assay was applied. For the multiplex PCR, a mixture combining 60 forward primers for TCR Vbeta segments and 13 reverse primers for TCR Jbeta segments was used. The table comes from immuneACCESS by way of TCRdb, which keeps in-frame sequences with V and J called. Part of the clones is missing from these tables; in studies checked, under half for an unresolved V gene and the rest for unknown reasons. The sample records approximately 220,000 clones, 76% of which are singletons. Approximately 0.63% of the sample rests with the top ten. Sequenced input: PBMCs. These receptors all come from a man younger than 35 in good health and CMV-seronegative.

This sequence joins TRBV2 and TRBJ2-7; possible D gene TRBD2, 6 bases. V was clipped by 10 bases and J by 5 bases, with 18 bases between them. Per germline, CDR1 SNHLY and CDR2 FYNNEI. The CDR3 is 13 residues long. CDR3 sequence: CATSEGPSHEQYF. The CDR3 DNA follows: TGTGCCACCTCGGAGGGCCCGTCCCACGAGCAGTACTTC. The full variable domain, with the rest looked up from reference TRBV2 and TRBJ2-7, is EPEVTQTPSHQVTQMGQEVILRCVPISNHLYFYWYRQILGQKVEFLVSFYNNEISEKSEIFDDQFSVERPDGSNFTLKIRSTKLEDSAMYFCATSEGPSHEQYFGPGTRLTVT.

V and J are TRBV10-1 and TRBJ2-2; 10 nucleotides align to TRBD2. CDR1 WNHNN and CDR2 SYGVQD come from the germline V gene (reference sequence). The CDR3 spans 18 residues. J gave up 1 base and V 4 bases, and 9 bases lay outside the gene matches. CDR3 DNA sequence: TGCGCCAGCAGTGCGGCAGCGGGAGGGTATCTGAACACCGGGGAGCTGTTTTTT. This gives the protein CASSAAAGGYLNTGELFF.

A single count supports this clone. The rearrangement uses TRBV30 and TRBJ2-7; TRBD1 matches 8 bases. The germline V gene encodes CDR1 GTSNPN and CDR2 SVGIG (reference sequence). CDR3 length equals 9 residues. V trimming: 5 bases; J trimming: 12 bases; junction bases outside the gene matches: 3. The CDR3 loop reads CAWGTGPYF. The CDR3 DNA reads TGTGCCTGGGGGACAGGTCCGTACTTC.

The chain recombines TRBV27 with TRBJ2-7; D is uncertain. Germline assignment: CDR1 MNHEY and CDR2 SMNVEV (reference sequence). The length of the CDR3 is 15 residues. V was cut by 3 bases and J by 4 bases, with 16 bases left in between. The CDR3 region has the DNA TGTGCCAGCAGTTTTAGTTCCCGAGGTGGGTACGAGCAGTACTTC. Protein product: CASSFSSRGGYEQYF.

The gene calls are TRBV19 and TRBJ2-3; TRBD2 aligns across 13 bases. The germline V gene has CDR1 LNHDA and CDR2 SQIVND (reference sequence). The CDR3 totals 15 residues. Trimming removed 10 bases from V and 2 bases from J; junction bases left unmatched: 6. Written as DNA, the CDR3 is TGTGCCACCGCCGGACTAGCGGGAGACACAGATACGCAGTATTTT. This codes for CATAGLAGDTDTQYF.

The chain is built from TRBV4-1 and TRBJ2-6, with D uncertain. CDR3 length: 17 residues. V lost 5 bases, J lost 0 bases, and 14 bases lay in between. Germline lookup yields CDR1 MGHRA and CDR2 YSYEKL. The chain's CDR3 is CASSYGSLRSGANVLTF. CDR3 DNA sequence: TGCGCCAGCAGCTACGGGTCTCTACGCTCTGGGGCCAACGTCCTGACTTTC.

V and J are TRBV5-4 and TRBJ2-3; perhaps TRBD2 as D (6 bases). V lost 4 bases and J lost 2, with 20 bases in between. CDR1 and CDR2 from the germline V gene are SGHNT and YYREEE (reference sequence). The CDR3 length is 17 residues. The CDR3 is CASSLLGAGRVTDTQYF. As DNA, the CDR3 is TGTGCCAGCAGCCTACTCGGGGCGGGAAGGGTCACAGATACGCAGTATTTT.

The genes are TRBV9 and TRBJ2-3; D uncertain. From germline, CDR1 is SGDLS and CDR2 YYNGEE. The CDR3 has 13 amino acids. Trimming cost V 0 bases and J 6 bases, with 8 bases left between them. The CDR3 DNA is TGTGCCAGCAGCGTAGGAAGTGAGGATACGCAGTATTTT. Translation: CASSVGSEDTQYF.

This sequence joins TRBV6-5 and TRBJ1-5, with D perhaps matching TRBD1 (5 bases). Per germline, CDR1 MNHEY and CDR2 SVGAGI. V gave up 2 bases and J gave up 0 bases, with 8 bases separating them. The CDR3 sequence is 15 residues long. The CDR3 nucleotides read TGTGCCAGCAGTTACGGGGCATTTAGCAATCAGCCCCAGCATTTT. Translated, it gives CASSYGAFSNQPQHF.

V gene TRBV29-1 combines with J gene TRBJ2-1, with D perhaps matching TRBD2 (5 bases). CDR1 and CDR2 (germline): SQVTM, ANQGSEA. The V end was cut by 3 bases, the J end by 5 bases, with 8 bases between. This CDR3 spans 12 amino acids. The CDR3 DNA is TGCAGCGTTGAGACCGGGGACAATGAGCAGTTCTTC. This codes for CSVETGDNEQFF.

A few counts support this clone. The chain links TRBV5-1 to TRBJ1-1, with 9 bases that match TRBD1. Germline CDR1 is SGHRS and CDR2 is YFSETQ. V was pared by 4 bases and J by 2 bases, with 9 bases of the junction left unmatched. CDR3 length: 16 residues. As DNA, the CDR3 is TGCGCCAGCAGCGTGGGACGGGACAGGGTCAACACTGAAGCTTTCTTT. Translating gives CASSVGRDRVNTEAFF. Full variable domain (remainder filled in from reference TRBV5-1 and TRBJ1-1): KAGVTQTPRYLIKTRGQQVTLSCSPISGHRSVSWYQQTPGQGLQFLFEYFSETQRNKGNFPGRFSGRQFSNSRSEMNVSTLELGDSALYLCASSVGRDRVNTEAFFGQGTRLTVV.

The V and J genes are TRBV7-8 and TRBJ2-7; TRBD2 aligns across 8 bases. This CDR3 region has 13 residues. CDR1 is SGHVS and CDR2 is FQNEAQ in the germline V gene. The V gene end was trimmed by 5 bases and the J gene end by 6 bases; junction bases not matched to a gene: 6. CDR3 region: CASSHAGTSEQYF. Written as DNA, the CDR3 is TGTGCCAGCAGCCACGCCGGGACTAGCGAGCAGTACTTC.

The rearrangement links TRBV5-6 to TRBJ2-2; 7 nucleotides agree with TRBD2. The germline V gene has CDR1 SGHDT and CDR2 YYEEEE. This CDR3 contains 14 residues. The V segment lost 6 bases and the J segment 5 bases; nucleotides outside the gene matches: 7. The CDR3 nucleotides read TGTGCCAGCACCGTCGGGGGGAGTACCGGGGAGCTGTTTTTT. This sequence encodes CASTVGGSTGELFF. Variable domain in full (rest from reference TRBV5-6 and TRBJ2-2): DAGVTQSPTHLIKTRGQQVTLRCSPKSGHDTVSWYQQALGQGPQFIFQYYEEEERQRGNFPDRFSGHQFPNYSSELNVNALLLGDSALYLCASTVGGSTGELFFGEGSRLTVL.

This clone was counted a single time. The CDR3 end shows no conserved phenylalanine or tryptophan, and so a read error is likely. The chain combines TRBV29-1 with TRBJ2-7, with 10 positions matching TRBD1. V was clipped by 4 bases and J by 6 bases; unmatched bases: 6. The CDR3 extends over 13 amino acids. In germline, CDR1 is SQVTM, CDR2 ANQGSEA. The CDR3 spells CSVAGQGGSEQYL. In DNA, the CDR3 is TGCAGCGTTGCCGGACAGGGGGGTAGCGAGCAGTACCTC.

The CDR3 DNA reads TGTGCCAGCTCACCATACGACAGGGTGCAGTACTTC. Its protein product is CASSPYDRVQYF. The chain recombines TRBV18 with TRBJ2-5; 7 bases match TRBD1. Trimming at V came to 2 bases and at J to 11 bases, leaving 5 bases not matched to a gene. This CDR3 comprises 12 residues. The V gene's germline CDR1 is KGHSH and CDR2 LQKENI.

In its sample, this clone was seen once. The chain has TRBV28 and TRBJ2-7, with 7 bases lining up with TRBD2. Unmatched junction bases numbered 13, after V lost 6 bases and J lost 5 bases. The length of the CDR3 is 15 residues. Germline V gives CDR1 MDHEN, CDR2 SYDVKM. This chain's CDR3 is CASRGAGAKVHEQYF. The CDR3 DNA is TGTGCCAGCAGGGGTGCGGGAGCAAAAGTCCACGAGCAGTACTTC.

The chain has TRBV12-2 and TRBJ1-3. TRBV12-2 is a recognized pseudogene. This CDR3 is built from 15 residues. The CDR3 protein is CASRLVEGSGNTIYF. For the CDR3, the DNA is TGTGCAAGTCGCTTAGTTGAGGGCTCTGGAAACACCATATATTTT.

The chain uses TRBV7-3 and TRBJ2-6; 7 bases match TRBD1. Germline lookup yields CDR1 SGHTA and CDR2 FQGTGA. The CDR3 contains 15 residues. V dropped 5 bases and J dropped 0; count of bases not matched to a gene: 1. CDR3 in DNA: TGTGCCAGCAGCCCAGGGGGCTCTGGGGCCAACGTCCTGACTTTC. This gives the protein CASSPGGSGANVLTF.